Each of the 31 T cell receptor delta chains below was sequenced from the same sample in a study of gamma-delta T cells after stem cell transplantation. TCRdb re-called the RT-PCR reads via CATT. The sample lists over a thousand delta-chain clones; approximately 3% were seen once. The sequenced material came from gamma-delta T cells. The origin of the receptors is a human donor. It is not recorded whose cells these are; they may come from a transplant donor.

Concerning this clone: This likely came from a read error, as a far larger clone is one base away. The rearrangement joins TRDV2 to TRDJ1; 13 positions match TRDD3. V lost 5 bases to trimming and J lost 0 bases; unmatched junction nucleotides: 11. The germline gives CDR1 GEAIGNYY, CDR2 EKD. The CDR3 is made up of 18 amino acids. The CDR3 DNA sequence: TGTGCCTGTGGCCCGTTACTGGGGGATACGGGGAACACCGATAAACTCATCTTT. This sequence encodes CACGPLLGDTGNTDKLIF.

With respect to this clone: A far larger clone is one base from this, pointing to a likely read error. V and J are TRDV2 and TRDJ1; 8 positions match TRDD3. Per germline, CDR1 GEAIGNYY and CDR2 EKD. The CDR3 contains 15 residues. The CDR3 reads CARDVLGVDTDKLIF. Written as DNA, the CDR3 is TGTGCCCGTGATGTACTGGGGGTTGACACCGATAAACTCATCTTT.

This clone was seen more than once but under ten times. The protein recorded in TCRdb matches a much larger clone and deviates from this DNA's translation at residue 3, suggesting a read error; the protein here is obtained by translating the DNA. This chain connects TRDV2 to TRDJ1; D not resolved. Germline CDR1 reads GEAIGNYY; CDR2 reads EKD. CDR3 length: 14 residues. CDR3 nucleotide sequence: TGTGCCCGTGACACGCTCGTAAGCGCCGATAAACTCATCTTT. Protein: CARDTLVSADKLIF.

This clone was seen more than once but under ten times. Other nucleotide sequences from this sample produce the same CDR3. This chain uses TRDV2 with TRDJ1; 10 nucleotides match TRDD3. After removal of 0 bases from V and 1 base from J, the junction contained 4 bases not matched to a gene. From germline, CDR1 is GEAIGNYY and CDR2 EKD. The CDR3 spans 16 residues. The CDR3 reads CACDTVGDTVTDKLIF. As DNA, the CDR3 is TGTGCCTGTGACACCGTGGGGGATACAGTCACCGATAAACTCATCTTT.

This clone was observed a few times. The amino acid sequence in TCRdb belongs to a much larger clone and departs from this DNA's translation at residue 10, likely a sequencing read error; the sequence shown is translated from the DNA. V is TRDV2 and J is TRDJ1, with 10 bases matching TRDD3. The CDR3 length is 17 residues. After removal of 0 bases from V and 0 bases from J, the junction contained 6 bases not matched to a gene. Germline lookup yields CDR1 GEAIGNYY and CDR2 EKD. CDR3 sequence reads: CACDTVLGDANTDKLIF. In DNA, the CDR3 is TGTGCCTGTGACACCGTACTGGGGGATGCTAACACCGATAAACTCATCTTT.

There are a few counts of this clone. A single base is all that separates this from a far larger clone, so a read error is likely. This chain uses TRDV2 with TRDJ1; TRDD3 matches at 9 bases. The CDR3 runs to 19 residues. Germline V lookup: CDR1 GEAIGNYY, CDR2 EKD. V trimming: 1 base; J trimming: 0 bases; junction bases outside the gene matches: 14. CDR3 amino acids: CACDTIYRTGGHHTDKLIF. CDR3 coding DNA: TGTGCCTGTGACACAATATACCGTACTGGGGGACACCACACCGATAAACTCATCTTT.

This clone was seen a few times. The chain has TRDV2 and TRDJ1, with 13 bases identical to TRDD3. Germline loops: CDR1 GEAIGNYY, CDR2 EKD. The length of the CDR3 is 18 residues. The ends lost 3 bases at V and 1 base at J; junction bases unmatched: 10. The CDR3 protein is CACDALLGDTATTDKLIF. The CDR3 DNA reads TGTGCCTGTGACGCTTTACTGGGGGATACGGCTACCACCGATAAACTCATCTTT.

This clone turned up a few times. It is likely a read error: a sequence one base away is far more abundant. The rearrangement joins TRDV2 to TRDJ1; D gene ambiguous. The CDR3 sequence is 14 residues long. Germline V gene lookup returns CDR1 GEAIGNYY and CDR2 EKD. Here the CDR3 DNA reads TGTGCCTGTGACACGCTCGTAAGCGCCGATGAACTCATCTTT. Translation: CACDTLVSADELIF.

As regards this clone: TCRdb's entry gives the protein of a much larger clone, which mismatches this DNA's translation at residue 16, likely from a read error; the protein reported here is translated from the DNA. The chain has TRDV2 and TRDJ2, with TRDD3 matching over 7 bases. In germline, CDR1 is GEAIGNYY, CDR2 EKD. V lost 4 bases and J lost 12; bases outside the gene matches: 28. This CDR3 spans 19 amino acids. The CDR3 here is CACDSLQRTGASEGAKLFF. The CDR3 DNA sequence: TGTGCCTGTGATAGTCTCCAACGTACTGGGGCCTCCGAAGGGGCAAAACTCTTCTTT.

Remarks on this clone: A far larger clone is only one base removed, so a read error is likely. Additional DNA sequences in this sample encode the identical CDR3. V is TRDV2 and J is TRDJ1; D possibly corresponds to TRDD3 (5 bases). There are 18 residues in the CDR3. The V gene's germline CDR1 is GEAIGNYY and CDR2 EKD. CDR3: CACDTVRGWGSADDKLIF. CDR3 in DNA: TGTGCCTGTGACACCGTACGTGGATGGGGCTCGGCGGACGATAAACTCATTTTT.

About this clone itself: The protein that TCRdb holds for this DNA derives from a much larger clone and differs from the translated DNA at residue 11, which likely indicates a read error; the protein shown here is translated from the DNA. CDR3 amino acids: CACDRLLGDSDRSWDTRQMFF. The CDR3 DNA is TGTGCCTGTGACCGGCTGCTGGGGGATTCCGACAGATCCTGGGACACCCGACAGATGTTTTTC. This chain connects TRDV2 to TRDJ3, with 9 positions matching TRDD3. The CDR3 is 21 amino acids. CDR1 is GEAIGNYY and CDR2 is EKD in the germline V gene. V dropped 3 bases and J dropped 1; count of bases not matched to a gene: 15.

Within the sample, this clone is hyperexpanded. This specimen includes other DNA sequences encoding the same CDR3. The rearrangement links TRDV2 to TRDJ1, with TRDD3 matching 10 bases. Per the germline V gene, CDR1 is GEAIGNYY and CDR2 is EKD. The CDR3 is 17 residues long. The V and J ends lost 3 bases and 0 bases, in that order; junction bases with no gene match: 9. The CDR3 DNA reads TGTGCCTGTGACGGGGTACTGGGGGATCCGAACACCGATAAACTCATCTTT. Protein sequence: CACDGVLGDPNTDKLIF.

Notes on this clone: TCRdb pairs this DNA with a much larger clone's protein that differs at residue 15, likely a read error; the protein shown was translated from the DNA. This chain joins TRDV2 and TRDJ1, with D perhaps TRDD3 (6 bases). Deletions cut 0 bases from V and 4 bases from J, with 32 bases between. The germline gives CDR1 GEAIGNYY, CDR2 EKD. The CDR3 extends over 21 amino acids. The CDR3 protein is CACDTVAPGDQAGGPIDKLIF. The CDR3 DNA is TGTGCCTGTGACACCGTAGCCCCTGGGGATCAAGCAGGGGGCCCGATCGATAAACTCATCTTT.

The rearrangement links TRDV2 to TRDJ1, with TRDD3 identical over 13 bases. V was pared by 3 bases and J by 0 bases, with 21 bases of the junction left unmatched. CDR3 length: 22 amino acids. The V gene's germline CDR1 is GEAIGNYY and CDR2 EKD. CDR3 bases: TGTGCCTGTGACCCTTTAGTACTGGGGGATACGCAGGAGGAAAGGTACACCGATAAACTCATCTTT. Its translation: CACDPLVLGDTQEERYTDKLIF.

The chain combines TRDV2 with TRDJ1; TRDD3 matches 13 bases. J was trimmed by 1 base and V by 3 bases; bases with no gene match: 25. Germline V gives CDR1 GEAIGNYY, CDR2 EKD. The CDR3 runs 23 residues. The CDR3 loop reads CACDAVPTVHVLGDTATTDKLIF. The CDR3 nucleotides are TGTGCCTGTGACGCGGTTCCTACAGTTCATGTACTGGGGGATACGGCTACCACCGATAAACTCATCTTT.

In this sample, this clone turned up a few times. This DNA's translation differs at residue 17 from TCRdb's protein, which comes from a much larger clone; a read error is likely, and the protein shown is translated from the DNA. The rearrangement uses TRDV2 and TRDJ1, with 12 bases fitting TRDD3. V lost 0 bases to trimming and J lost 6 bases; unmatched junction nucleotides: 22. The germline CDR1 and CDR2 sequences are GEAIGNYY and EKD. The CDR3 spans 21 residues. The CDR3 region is CACDTVGGGWGIRSENYKLIF. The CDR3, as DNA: TGTGCCTGTGACACCGTTGGGGGAGGCTGGGGGATACGGTCGGAGAACTATAAACTCATCTTT.

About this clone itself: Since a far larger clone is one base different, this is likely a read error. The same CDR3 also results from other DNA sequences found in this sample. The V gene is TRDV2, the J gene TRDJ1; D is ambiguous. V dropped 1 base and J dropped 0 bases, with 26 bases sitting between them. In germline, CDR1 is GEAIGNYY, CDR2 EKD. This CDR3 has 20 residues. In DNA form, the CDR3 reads TGTGCCTGTGACACAATCCACCTCCATGGTGGAGGGGTATACACCGATAAACTCATCTTT. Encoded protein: CACDTIHLHGGGVYTDKLIF.

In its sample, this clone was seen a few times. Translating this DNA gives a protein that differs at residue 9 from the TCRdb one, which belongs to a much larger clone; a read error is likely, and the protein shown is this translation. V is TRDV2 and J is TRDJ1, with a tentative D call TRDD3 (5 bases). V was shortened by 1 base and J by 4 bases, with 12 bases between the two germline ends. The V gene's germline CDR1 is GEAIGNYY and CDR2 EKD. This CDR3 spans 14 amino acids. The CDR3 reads CACDTMGSHDKLIF. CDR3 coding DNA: TGTGCCTGTGACACGATGGGGTCCCACGATAAACTCATCTTT.

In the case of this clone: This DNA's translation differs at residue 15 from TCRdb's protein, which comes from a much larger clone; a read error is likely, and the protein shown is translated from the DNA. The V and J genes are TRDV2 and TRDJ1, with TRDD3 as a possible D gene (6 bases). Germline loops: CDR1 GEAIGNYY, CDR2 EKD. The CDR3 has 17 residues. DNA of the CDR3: TGTGCCTGTGACACCGTCGGGGGACCTATGTACACCGATAAACCCATCTTT. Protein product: CACDTVGGPMYTDKPIF.

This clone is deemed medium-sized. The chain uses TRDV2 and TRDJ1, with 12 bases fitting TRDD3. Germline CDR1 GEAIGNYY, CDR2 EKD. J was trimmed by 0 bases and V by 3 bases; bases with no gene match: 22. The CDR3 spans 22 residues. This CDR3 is CACDSLGDSLGDTGPYTDKLIF. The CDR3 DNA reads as TGTGCCTGTGACTCCTTGGGCGATTCACTGGGGGATACAGGTCCGTACACCGATAAACTCATCTTT.

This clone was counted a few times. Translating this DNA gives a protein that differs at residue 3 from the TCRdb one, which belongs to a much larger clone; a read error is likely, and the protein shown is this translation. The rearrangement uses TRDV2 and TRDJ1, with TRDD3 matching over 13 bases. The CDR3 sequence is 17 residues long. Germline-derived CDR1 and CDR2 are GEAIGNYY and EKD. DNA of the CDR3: TGTGCCGGTGACGCTTTACTGGGGGATACGACCACCGATAAACTCATCTTT. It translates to CAGDALLGDTTTDKLIF.

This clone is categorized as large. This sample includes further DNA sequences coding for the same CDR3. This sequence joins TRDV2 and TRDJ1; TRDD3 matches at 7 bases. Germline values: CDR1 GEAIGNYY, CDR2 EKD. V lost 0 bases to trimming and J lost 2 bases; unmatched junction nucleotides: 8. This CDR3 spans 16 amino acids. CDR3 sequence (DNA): TGTGCCTGTGACACCCTGGGGGGCCGTAAGACCGATAAACTCATCTTT. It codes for CACDTLGGRKTDKLIF.

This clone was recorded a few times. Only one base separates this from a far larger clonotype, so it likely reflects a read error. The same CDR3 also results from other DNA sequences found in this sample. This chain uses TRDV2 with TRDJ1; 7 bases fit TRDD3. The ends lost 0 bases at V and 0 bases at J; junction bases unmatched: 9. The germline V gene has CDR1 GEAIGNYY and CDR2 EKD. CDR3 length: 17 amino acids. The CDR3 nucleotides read TGTGCCTGTGACACCGTTGGGGGACCTATGTACACCGATAAACTCATCTTT. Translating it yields CACDTVGGPMYTDKLIF.

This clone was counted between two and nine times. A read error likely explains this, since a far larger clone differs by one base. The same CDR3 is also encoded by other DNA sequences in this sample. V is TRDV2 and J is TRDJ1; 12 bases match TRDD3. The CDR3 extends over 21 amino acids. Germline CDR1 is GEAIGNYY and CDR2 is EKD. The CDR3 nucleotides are TGTGCCTGCGACACCGTTGGGGGAGGCTGGGGGATACGGTCGGAGAACGATAAACTCATCTTT. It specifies CACDTVGGGWGIRSENDKLIF.

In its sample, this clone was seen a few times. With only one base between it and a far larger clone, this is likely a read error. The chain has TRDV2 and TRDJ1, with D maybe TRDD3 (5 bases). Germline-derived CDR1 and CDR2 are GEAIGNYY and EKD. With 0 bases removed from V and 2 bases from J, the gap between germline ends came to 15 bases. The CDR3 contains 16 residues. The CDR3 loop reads CACDTLDARGTDKLIF. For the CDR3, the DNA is TGTGCCTGTGACACCTTGGATGCGCGGGGGACCGATAAACTCATCTTT.

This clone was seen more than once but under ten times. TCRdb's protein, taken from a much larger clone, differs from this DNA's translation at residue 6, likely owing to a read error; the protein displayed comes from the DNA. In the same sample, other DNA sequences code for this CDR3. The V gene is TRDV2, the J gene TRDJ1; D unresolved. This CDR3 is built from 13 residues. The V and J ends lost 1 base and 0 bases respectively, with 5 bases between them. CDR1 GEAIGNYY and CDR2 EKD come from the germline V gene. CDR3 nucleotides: TGTGCCTGTGACACGCTCAACACCGATAAACTCATCTTT. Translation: CACDTLNTDKLIF.

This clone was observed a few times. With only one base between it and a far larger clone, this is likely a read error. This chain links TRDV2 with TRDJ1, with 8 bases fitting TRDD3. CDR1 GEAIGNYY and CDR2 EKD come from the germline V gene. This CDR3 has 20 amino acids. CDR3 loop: CACDTISPGGYSTYTDKPIF. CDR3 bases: TGTGCCTGTGACACCATTTCCCCAGGGGGATATTCCACTTACACCGATAAACCCATCTTT.

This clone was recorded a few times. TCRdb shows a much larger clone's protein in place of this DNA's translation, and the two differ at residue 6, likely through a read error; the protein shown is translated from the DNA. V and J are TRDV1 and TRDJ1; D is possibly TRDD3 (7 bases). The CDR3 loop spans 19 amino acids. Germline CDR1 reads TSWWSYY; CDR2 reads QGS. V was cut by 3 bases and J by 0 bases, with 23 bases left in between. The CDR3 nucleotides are TGTGCTCTTGGGGAGCATGCCTTCCAAAACTGGGGTTACACCGATAAACTCATCTTT. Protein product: CALGEHAFQNWGYTDKLIF.

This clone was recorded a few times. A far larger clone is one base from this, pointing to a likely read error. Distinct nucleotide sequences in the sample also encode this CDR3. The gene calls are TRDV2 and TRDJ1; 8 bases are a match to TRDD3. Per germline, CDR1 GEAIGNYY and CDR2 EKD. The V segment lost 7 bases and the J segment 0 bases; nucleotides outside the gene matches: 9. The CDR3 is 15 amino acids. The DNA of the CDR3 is TGTGCCTGCGATGTACTGGGGGTTGACACCGATAAACTCATCTTT. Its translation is CACDVLGVDTDKLIF.

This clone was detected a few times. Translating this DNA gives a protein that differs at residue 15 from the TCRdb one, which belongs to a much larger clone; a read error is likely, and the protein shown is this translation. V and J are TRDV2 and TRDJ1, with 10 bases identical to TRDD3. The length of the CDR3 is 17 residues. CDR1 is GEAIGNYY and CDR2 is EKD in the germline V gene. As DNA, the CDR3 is TGTGCCTGTGACGGGGTACTGGGGGATCCGAACACCGATAAACCCATCTTT. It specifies CACDGVLGDPNTDKPIF.

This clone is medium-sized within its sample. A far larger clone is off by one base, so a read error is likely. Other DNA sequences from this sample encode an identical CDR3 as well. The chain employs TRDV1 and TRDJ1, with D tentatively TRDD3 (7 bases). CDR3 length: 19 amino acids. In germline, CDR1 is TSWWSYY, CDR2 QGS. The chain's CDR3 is CALGEQAFQNWGYTDKLIF. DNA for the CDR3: TGTGCGCTTGGGGAGCAAGCCTTCCAAAACTGGGGTTACACCGATAAACTCATCTTT.